This T cell receptor (beta chain) was recovered during a study of response to subunit inactivated influenza vaccine. Ten or more counts support this clonotype. Its antigen is undetermined. The V gene's germline CDR1 is MNHEY and CDR2 SVGAGI. The V end lost 4 bases, the J end lost 7 bases, and 8 bases lay between the germline ends. The length of the CDR3 is 11 residues. MiXCR, run by TCRdb on the RT-PCR reads, gives a single entry per CDR3 protein. Counted here are 500,000 to 600,000 distinct CDR3 sequences, 7.6% occurring once; the ten biggest clones make up around 13%. Overall study findings and caveats: Seasonal influenza vaccination, on each occasion, was suggested by the authors to recruit few new T cells.

The sample here was PBMCs from blood, taken less than 30 months after vaccination. The TCR comes from a man aged 45 to 70 who received an inactivated influenza vaccine. The chain is built from TRBV6-5 and TRBJ2-7; no clear D gene. CDR3 nucleotide sequence: TGTGCCAGCAGTTTCGGGTCGGAGCAGTACTTC. Protein product: CASSFGSEQYF.